This paragraph covers one T cell receptor beta chain sequence. Only a few counts were recorded for this clonotype. Its antigen is still unknown. It has no much larger one-base neighbor in the sample; base qualities were not kept. Ficoll-Paque density gradient centrifugation was used to isolate PBMCs. The data belong to a study of T-cell memory formation after mild COVID-19 (dated by TCRdb to about 2021). Describing the broader study: Most TCR sequence clusters were specific to one of the two donors. T-cell clones expanding and contracting after mild COVID-19 in a couple of donors were tracked by longitudinal TCRalpha and TCRbeta repertoire sequencing. The cohort comprised two young, previously healthy adult volunteers, one female and one male.

The reads were generated on an Illumina NovaSeq 6000. TCRalpha and TCRbeta cDNA libraries were built by 5'RACE with constant-segment primers, adding sample barcodes and unique molecular identifiers. RNA was extracted from every sample with Trizol reagent. Library amplification was performed in two PCR steps, and a second sample barcode and Illumina TruSeq adapters were introduced in the second step. The libraries were sequenced on an Illumina NovaSeq using 2 x 150 bp paired-end reads. The authors processed their data as follows. With migec v1.2.7, reads were demultiplexed and then collapsed into UMI-guided consensus sequences. Using mixcr v2.1.11, UMI consensuses were aligned to TRA and TRB V and J templates and then assembled into clonotypes. A clonotype was counted as expanded or contracted only when both edgeR and NoisET called the clonotype significant, with the noise models trained on biological replicates. For edgeR calls, a false discovery rate-adjusted p below 0.01 and a log2 fold-change threshold of 1 were applied. PCA with hierarchical clustering of max-normalized trajectories of the 1000 most abundant clonotypes was used as exploratory dynamics analysis. Separately sequenced CD4+ and CD8+ repertoires were used to assign the CD4 or CD8 phenotype of responding clones. TCRdb reworked the public reads: Q25 trimming with fastp, MiXCR clone assembly, productive beta chains retained. For every CDR3 protein sequence, its rows merge into one entry that carries the most common genes and DNA. These V and J calls rely on TCRdb rather than the paper's analysis. Within this sample are about 130,000 distinct CDR3 sequences, with roughly 15% of them counted one time only. The top ten clonotypes cover over 11% of the sample.

From the germline V gene, CDR1 is SNHLY and CDR2 is FYNNEI. The trim is 6 bases for V and 7 bases for J, with a gap of 14 bases between the germline ends. The CDR3 goes from the cysteine to the phenylalanine over 13 residues. Just the 39-base CDR3 DNA is kept, in frame starting at base 1. General conclusions and limits of the study: Only two mild cases were covered in the study, and larger cohorts including severe cases with pre-infection samples were considered necessary. Some responding clones were detected in pre-infection memory, which suggested that pre-existing cross-reactive memory T cells had joined the SARS-CoV-2 response. Clones contracting from day 15 to 85 had balanced CD4/CD8 phenotypes, while a second wave expanding from day 15 to 37 was biased towards CD4+. Contracting CD4+ clones appeared mostly in the CM and EM memory subsets, whereas CD8+ clones were enriched in EMRA. The second-wave clones that peaked on day 37 were not confirmed to be SARS-CoV-2 specific.

Sequencing was performed on PBMCs or a T cell subset sorted from them (not recorded which). The sequence links TRBV2 to TRBJ2-3; there is no confident call for the D gene. This clonotype originated in an adult woman who had mild COVID-19 (a few samples of this study predate the infection). The sample titles of this study are shuffled in the database, so cell type and time point are left out; the donor was told from shared clones. The CDR3 in this case is CASRMVSRHTQYF. In nucleotides, the sequence is TGTGCCAGCAGGATGGTGAGCAGGCATACGCAGTATTTT.